This T cell receptor beta chain appears in the sequencing data of a study of tumor and adjacent non-tumor tissue in lung cancer. Study-wide results and limits: Tumor TCR diversity, when higher, was linked to shorter survival.

This clonotype has only one observation. No antigen is known for it. One base away lies a much larger clone, so this may be a sequencing read error. A modified ARM-PCR protocol with three rounds of nested PCR amplified TCRbeta. TCRdb ran MiXCR on the multiplex PCR reads and lists one entry per CDR3 protein. Seen here are 120,000 or so distinct CDR3 sequences, 66% observed once, and the top ten hold around 13%. The CDR3 length is 15 residues. CDR1 MNHEY and CDR2 SVGAGI come from the germline V gene. The template was RNA from unsorted bulk tissue. Between August and November 2014, newly diagnosed, chemotherapy-naive lung cancer patients underwent thoracic surgery in China.

Sequencing was performed on lung tumor tissue. The receptor was isolated from a man aged 30 to 39 with non-small cell lung cancer. This chain uses TRBV6-5 with TRBJ2-5, with D uncertain. CDR3 nucleotide sequence: TGTGCCAGCAGGACCAACACACTCCCCCAAGAGATCCAGTACTTC. It is translated as CASRTNTLPQEIQYF.